Listed below are T cell receptor beta chains from one sample, sequenced in a study of response to subunit inactivated influenza vaccine. TCRdb used MiXCR to reprocess the RT-PCR reads, holding one entry per CDR3 protein. The data show roughly 630,000 distinct CDR3 sequences, approximately 15% seen once. The source material was PBMCs from blood, sampled around 15 days before vaccination. Receptors originate from a man aged 45-65 years who received an inactivated influenza vaccine. Each CDR3 is given with its conserved first and last residue. Each record gives: D gene, V gene, J gene, clone size, CDR3 protein, CDR3 DNA. D genes are given only for firm matches. A clone size is listed for some rows: how often the clone was seen (once, few, many), or a class if it is expanded.

TRBD1	TRBV20-1	TRBJ2-4	NA	CSARGSGQGNIQYF	TGCAGTGCTAGAGGGTCAGGACAGGGAAACATTCAGTACTTC
NA	TRBV12-3/TRBV12-4	TRBJ2-1	few	CASSPATLRVNEQFF	TGTGCCAGCAGTCCCGCCACCCTACGGGTGAATGAGCAGTTCTTC
NA	TRBV5-1	TRBJ1-1	NA	CASSPGREDTEAFF	TGCGCCAGCAGCCCGGGCAGGGAAGACACTGAAGCTTTCTTT
NA	TRBV7-2	TRBJ2-3	few	CASSLDPGRGTDTQYF	TGTGCCAGCAGCTTAGACCCCGGACGAGGCACAGATACGCAGTATTTT
TRBD2	TRBV7-8	TRBJ2-1	NA	CASSFGLAGGVEQFF	TGTGCCAGCAGCTTCGGACTAGCGGGGGGGGTCGAGCAGTTCTTC
TRBD1	TRBV27	TRBJ1-6	NA	CASSLPTGAAPLHF	TGTGCCAGCAGTTTACCGACAGGGGCAGCACCCCTCCACTTT
NA	TRBV4-3	TRBJ2-1	NA	CASSQATDNEQFF	TGCGCCAGCAGCCAAGCCACTGACAATGAGCAGTTCTTC
NA	TRBV10-2	TRBJ2-2	few	CASKEEGEYTGELFF	TGCGCCAGCAAGGAAGAGGGGGAATACACCGGGGAGCTGTTTTTT
TRBD2	TRBV7-8	TRBJ2-5	few	CASSLVGTSGAAPYF	TGTGCCAGCAGCTTAGTGGGGACTAGCGGGGCCGCACCCTACTTC
NA	TRBV28	TRBJ1-1	NA	CASTIPRGGRTEAFF	TGTGCCAGCACCATACCTCGCGGGGGTCGGACTGAAGCTTTCTTT
NA	TRBV5-4	TRBJ1-6	NA	CASSLDNYNSPLHF	TGTGCCAGCAGCTTGGACAATTATAATTCACCCCTCCACTTT
TRBD2	TRBV12-3/TRBV12-4	TRBJ2-3	few	CASSLRAGGPTDTQYF	TGTGCCAGCAGTTTACGGGCGGGGGGGCCCACAGATACGCAGTATTTT
TRBD1	TRBV12-3/TRBV12-4	TRBJ1-5	few	CASSSTTGTGRQPQHF	TGTGCCAGCAGTTCAACTACCGGGACAGGGAGGCAGCCCCAGCATTTT
NA	TRBV29-1	TRBJ2-5	NA	CSVDGFQETQYF	TGCAGCGTTGACGGCTTCCAAGAGACCCAGTACTTC
NA	TRBV11-2	TRBJ2-1	many	CASSSRLVRNEQFF	TGTGCCAGCAGCTCCCGACTAGTACGCAATGAGCAGTTCTTC
NA	TRBV29-1	TRBJ2-3	once	CSVEVDRTDTQYF	TGCAGCGTTGAAGTTGATCGCACAGATACGCAGTATTTT
TRBD1	TRBV27	TRBJ2-2	NA	CASSFRTGTGELFF	TGTGCCAGCAGTTTCCGGACAGGGACCGGGGAGCTGTTTTTT
NA	TRBV6-2/TRBV6-3	TRBJ2-7	NA	CASSRSGTPNEQYF	TGTGCCAGCAGCCGATCCGGGACGCCTAACGAGCAGTACTTC
NA	TRBV5-4	TRBJ1-4	few	CASSGDQNEKLFF	TGTGCCAGCAGCGGGGATCAAAATGAAAAACTGTTTTTT
TRBD2	TRBV5-6	TRBJ2-1	NA	CASRGVAGTYFEQFF	TGTGCCAGCAGGGGAGTAGCGGGGACATACTTTGAGCAGTTCTTC
TRBD1	TRBV27	TRBJ2-7	NA	CASRRTGGGYEQYF	TGTGCCAGCAGACGGACAGGGGGAGGCTACGAGCAGTACTTC
TRBD1	TRBV20-1	TRBJ1-5	few	CSASTGGNNQPQHF	TGCAGTGCTAGTACAGGGGGAAACAATCAGCCCCAGCATTTT